This TCR beta chain derives from a study of cytomegalovirus exposure and HLA in healthy donors. About the research overall: Some 200 million T cells yielded 90 million to 130 million unique TCR beta sequences in earlier analysis.

Study-wide results and caveats: Analysis performed later found more than 15,000 TCR beta sequences associated with HLA alleles at 0.05 false discovery rate. As was reported, the HLA-A and HLA-B alleles of most subjects were accurately predicted from TCR beta sequences.

This clone was observed a single time. What it binds is not known. Use of 60 Vbeta and 13 Jbeta primers characterized the PCR. Clones were sequenced by immunoSEQ multiplex PCR, and TCRdb holds only the in-frame ones, with some missing. The sample lists some 200,000 clones; 65% to 80% were seen once. Germline V gene sequence: CDR1 MDHEN, CDR2 SYDVKM. The CDR3 spans 12 residues. Trimming removed 8 bases from V and 6 bases from J, with 14 bases in between. The sequence came from a man aged 50 to 59 in good health and CMV-seronegative. This chain connects TRBV28 to TRBJ2-7; D call uncertain. The sequenced material came from PBMCs. The DNA for the CDR3 is TGTGCCAGCTCAAGACTCCCGCTCGAGCAGTACTTC. It codes for CASSRLPLEQYF.